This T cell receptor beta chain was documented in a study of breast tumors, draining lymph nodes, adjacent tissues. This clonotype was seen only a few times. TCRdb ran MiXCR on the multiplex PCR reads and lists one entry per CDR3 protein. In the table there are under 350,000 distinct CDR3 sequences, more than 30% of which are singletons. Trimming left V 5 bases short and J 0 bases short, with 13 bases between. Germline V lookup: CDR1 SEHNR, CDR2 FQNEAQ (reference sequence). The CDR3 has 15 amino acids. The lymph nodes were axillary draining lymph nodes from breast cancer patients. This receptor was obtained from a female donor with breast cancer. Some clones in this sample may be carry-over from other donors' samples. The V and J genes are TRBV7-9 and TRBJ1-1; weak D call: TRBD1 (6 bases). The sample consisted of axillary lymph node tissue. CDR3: CASSPRGGMNTEAFF. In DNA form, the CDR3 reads TGTGCCAGCAGCCCTCGGGGGGGCATGAACACTGAAGCTTTCTTT.